One T cell receptor beta chain is described in this entry. This specimen comes from a study of blood T cell repertoires in COVID-19. Study overall: From the United States, Italy and Spain came samples of acute and convalescent COVID-19.

The germline V gene encodes CDR1 SGHVS and CDR2 FQNEAQ. The CDR3 covers 15 residues. Trimming removed 1 base from V and 3 bases from J, with 10 bases in between. Study processing details: Researchers report that nucleated cell counts were estimated from reference gene primer amplification. Here immunoSEQ multiplex PCR was the method, and the copy in TCRdb shows in-frame clones only, minus some. The V and J calls and the clone size are those of that table, but D and trimming were determined from the DNA. The table records about 70,000 clones, around 90% of them present only once. The sequenced sample consisted of peripheral blood. The sequence derives from a woman of 80 years or more with acute or convalescent COVID-19. The J gene is TRBJ1-5, the V gene TRBV7-8; D not certain. CDR3 DNA sequence: TGTGCCAGCAGCTTAGGCGGGCGCCCCAATCAGCCCCAGCATTTT. Residues: CASSLGGRPNQPQHF. Variable domain in full (rest from reference TRBV7-8 and TRBJ1-5): GAGVSQSPRYKVAKRGQDVALRCDPISGHVSLFWYQQALGQGPEFLTYFQNEAQLDKSGLPSDRFFAERPEGSVSTLKIQRTQQEDSAVYLCASSLGGRPNQPQHFGDGTRLSIL.